A single sample is the source of the 16 T cell receptor beta chains below, sequenced in a study of cytomegalovirus exposure and HLA in healthy donors (dated by TCRdb to between 2016 and 2019). Receptor libraries were prepared by the immunoSEQ multiplex PCR assay. A mixture of 60 forward primers for TCR Vbeta segments and 13 reverse primers for TCR Jbeta segments was used in the multiplex PCR. Entries here come from immuneACCESS through TCRdb and include only in-frame sequences with V and J called. Some clones fail to appear in such tables; in the studies checked, an unresolved V gene covers under half of the shortfall, and the cause of the remainder is unknown. The sample yields over 150,000 clones; under 90% were counted once. The ten largest clones add up to almost 7% of the sample. The specimen sequenced was PBMCs. These receptors came from a young man in good health and CMV-seropositive.

This rearrangement joins TRBV2 to TRBJ2-1; tentative D call: TRBD2 (7 bases). V lost 10 bases to trimming and J lost 5 bases, with 18 bases between them. The CDR3 has 14 amino acids. Germline assignment: CDR1 SNHLY and CDR2 FYNNEI. The chain's CDR3 is CATEGGTGDNEQFF. DNA for the CDR3: TGTGCCACCGAGGGGGGGACGGGTGACAATGAGCAGTTCTTC.

This chain joins TRBV5-1 and TRBJ1-1, with TRBD1 as a possible D gene (6 bases). CDR1 and CDR2 (germline): SGHRS, YFSETQ. V lost 5 bases to trimming and J lost 5 bases, with 13 bases between them. The CDR3 covers 13 residues. CDR3 coding DNA: TGCGCCAGCAGTCGGCTCAGGGGTACTGAAGCTTTCTTT. This encodes CASSRLRGTEAFF. Full variable domain (remainder filled in from reference TRBV5-1 and TRBJ1-1): KAGVTQTPRYLIKTRGQQVTLSCSPISGHRSVSWYQQTPGQGLQFLFEYFSETQRNKGNFPGRFSGRQFSNSRSEMNVSTLELGDSALYLCASSRLRGTEAFFGQGTRLTVV.

This clone appeared once. This rearrangement joins TRBV18 to TRBJ1-1; tentative D call: TRBD1 (6 bases). V dropped 5 bases and J dropped 3 bases, with 7 bases sitting between them. The CDR3 covers 12 residues. Germline V gene lookup returns CDR1 KGHSH and CDR2 LQKENI. The CDR3 coding sequence is TGTGCCAGCTCAGCAGGGGACACTGAAGCTTTCTTT. Amino acid sequence: CASSAGDTEAFF. Looking up the rest from reference TRBV18 and TRBJ1-1 gives the full variable domain: NAGVMQNPRHLVRRRGQEARLRCSPMKGHSHVYWYRQLPEEGLKFMVYLQKENIIDESGMPKERFSAEFPKEGPSILRIQQVVRGDSAAYFCASSAGDTEAFFGQGTRLTVV.

This clone was detected only a few times. The chain is built from TRBV30 and TRBJ1-5; 7 nucleotides match TRBD1. Unmatched junction bases numbered 3, after V lost 4 bases and J lost 6 bases. Per the germline V gene, CDR1 is GTSNPN and CDR2 is SVGIG (reference sequence). This CDR3 region has 12 residues. Here the CDR3 DNA reads TGTGCCTGGAAGCAGGGGGGTCAGCCCCAGCATTTT. This sequence encodes CAWKQGGQPQHF.

The rearrangement links TRBV6-5 to TRBJ2-5; tentatively, D is TRBD2 (6 bases). The end of the DNA is better explained by TRBJ2-7, so the J call may be wrong. CDR3 length: 13 amino acids. CDR1 and CDR2 (germline): MNHEY, SVGAGI. In DNA form, the CDR3 reads TGTGCCAGCAGGGGTTCCGGGGGAGGCGAGCAGTACTTC. Translating gives CASRGSGGGEQYF.

DNA for the CDR3: TGTGCCAGCAGCTTCACAACAGGGGGCTATGGCTACACCTTC. It translates to CASSFTTGGYGYTF. The V gene is TRBV5-6, the J gene TRBJ1-2, with 8 bases fitting TRBD1. The CDR3 covers 14 residues. Germline V gene sequence: CDR1 SGHDT, CDR2 YYEEEE. J lost 4 bases, V lost 2 bases, and 4 bases had no gene match. Full variable domain (missing parts from reference TRBV5-6 and TRBJ1-2): DAGVTQSPTHLIKTRGQQVTLRCSPKSGHDTVSWYQQALGQGPQFIFQYYEEEERQRGNFPDRFSGHQFPNYSSELNVNALLLGDSALYLCASSFTTGGYGYTFGSGTRLTVV.

V and J are TRBV4-2 and TRBJ2-5, with TRBD2 matching 14 bases. V trimming: 3 bases; J trimming: 3 bases; junction bases outside the gene matches: 3. CDR1 is LGHNA, CDR2 YNFKEQ, per germline. This CDR3 is 16 amino acids long. For the CDR3, the DNA is TGTGCCAGCAGCCACCGACTAGCGGGAGGGGAAGAGACCCAGTACTTC. Translation: CASSHRLAGGEETQYF.

For this clone: A read error may produce the germline difference seen at one junction end. V is TRBV2 and J is TRBJ2-5; 8 nucleotides align to TRBD2. From germline, CDR1 is SNHLY and CDR2 FYNNEI. This CDR3 is built from 14 residues. The CDR3, as DNA: TGTGCTAGCAGTGTACTAGCGGCCCAAGAGACCCAGTACTTC. As protein: CASSVLAAQETQYF.

V gene TRBV6-1 combines with J gene TRBJ2-5; 9 positions match TRBD2. Near its end, the DNA agrees better with TRBJ2-7, so the J call may be wrong. The CDR3 is 14 residues long. Per germline, CDR1 MNHNS and CDR2 SASEGT. CDR3 sequence (DNA): TGTGCCAGCAGTGATTTAGCGGGGGTCTACGAGCAGTACTTC. It specifies CASSDLAGVYEQYF.

This clone was seen a few times. The chain has TRBV5-3 and TRBJ1-2; perhaps TRBD1 as D (5 bases). TRBV5-3 falls under the ORF class, with uncertain function. The CDR3 spans 15 residues. Trimming took off 4 bases at V and 1 base at J, with 14 bases between the two ends. This CDR3 is CARSPPGRDNYGYTF. CDR3 coding DNA: TGTGCCAGAAGCCCTCCCGGCAGGGATAACTATGGCTACACCTTC.

The genes are TRBV10-3 and TRBJ2-2; D is possibly TRBD1 (6 bases). The V and J ends lost 6 bases and 0 bases respectively, with 8 bases between them. Germline CDR1 and CDR2: ENHRY and SYGVKD. CDR3 length: 14 amino acids. The CDR3 DNA follows: TGTGCCATCAGAAGACAGGCGAACACCGGGGAGCTGTTTTTT. This encodes CAIRRQANTGELFF.

The gene calls are TRBV7-2 and TRBJ2-3; D may be TRBD2 (6 bases). Germline values: CDR1 SGHTA, CDR2 FQGNSA. V gave up 4 bases and J gave up 0 bases, with 8 bases separating them. This CDR3 region has 14 residues. The CDR3 loop reads CASSSLASTDTQYF. The CDR3 nucleotides are TGTGCCAGCAGCTCTCTAGCGAGCACAGATACGCAGTATTTT. Supplemented by reference TRBV7-2 and TRBJ2-3, the full variable domain reads GAGVSQSPSNKVTEKGKDVELRCDPISGHTALYWYRQSLGQGLEFLIYFQGNSAPDKSGLPSDRFSAERTGGSVSTLTIQRTQQEDSAVYLCASSSLASTDTQYFGPGTRLTVL.

On this clone itself: At the DNA level, this CDR3 is encoded by other sequences in the same sample as well. The J gene is TRBJ2-7, the V gene TRBV6-6; 8 positions match TRBD2. Germline-derived CDR1 and CDR2 are MNHNY and SVGAGI (reference sequence). Unmatched junction bases numbered 9, after V lost 2 bases and J lost 3 bases. The length of the CDR3 is 16 residues. The CDR3 is CASSYVLTSGSYEQYF. CDR3 coding DNA: TGTGCCAGCAGTTACGTACTCACCAGCGGGAGCTACGAGCAGTACTTC.

The chain links TRBV11-3 to TRBJ2-1, with 10 bases fitting TRBD2. This CDR3 is 15 amino acids long. Germline CDR1 and CDR2: SGHNT and YENEEA. Germline trimming cut 5 bases from V and 4 bases from J; bases unmatched to any gene: 5. The CDR3 is CASSPTSGEYNEQFF. CDR3 in DNA: TGTGCCAGCAGCCCCACTAGCGGGGAATACAATGAGCAGTTCTTC. Full variable domain (rest looked up from reference TRBV11-3 and TRBJ2-1): EAGVVQSPRYKIIEKKQPVAFWCNPISGHNTLYWYLQNLGQGPELLIRYENEEAVDDSQLPKDRFSAERLKGVDSTLKIQPAELGDSAVYLCASSPTSGEYNEQFFGPGTRLTVL.

The rearrangement links TRBV19 to TRBJ2-2; perhaps TRBD1 as D (6 bases). V was cut by 5 bases and J by 4 bases, with 11 bases left in between. The germline V gene has CDR1 LNHDA and CDR2 SQIVND (reference sequence). This CDR3 is 14 amino acids long. The CDR3 nucleotides are TGTGCCAGTAGTGCGCAACAGGGCACCGGGGAGCTGTTTTTT. Protein sequence: CASSAQQGTGELFF.

The sample holds one count of this clone. The rearrangement links TRBV5-1 to TRBJ2-7; D is possibly TRBD1 (5 bases). CDR1 and CDR2 from the germline V gene are SGHRS and YFSETQ. The germline V and J ends were trimmed by 0 bases and 1 base, with 14 bases remaining between them. The CDR3 is 16 residues long. CDR3 loop: CASSLAEAGLSYEQYF. CDR3 nucleotides: TGCGCCAGCAGCTTGGCCGAGGCAGGGTTGTCCTACGAGCAGTACTTC.